Below are 9 T cell receptor beta chains sequenced from a single sample in a study of technical replicates of blood from a few donors. TCRdb's table, derived via immunoSEQ multiplex PCR, lists solely in-frame clones and lacks some. The data show 60,000 to 70,000 clones, 98% seen once. The material sequenced was T cells isolated from PBMCs. These receptors were collected from a human donor in good health.

This chain links TRBV9 with TRBJ2-3; a possible D gene is TRBD2 (5 bases). The V gene lost 0 bases and the J gene lost 2 bases, with 10 bases spanning the gap. The length of the CDR3 is 15 residues. Germline V CDR1 and CDR2: SGDLS, YYNGEE. The CDR3 sequence: CASSVAGNPTDTQYF. The CDR3 DNA is TGTGCCAGCAGCGTAGCGGGGAACCCCACAGATACGCAGTATTTT.

The V and J genes are TRBV4-1 and TRBJ2-2; TRBD2 might be the D (6 bases). The CDR3 is 17 residues long. Trimming took 4 bases from V and 7 from J, leaving 22 bases between them. Germline V lookup: CDR1 MGHRA, CDR2 YSYEKL. CDR3 amino acids: CASSPGRGRTRSGELFF. In DNA, the CDR3 is TGCGCCAGCAGCCCAGGTCGAGGGAGGACGAGGAGCGGGGAGCTGTTTTTT.

The gene calls are TRBV7-6 and TRBJ2-5, with D perhaps matching TRBD1 (8 bases). The CDR3 is 14 amino acids. From germline, CDR1 is SGHVS and CDR2 FNYEAQ. Trimming stripped 3 bases from V and 5 bases from J, with 13 bases between. The CDR3 protein is CASSFTGGDETQYF. The CDR3 DNA is TGTGCCAGCAGCTTTACAGGGGGGGACGAGACCCAGTACTTC. Using reference TRBV7-6 and TRBJ2-5 for the parts outside the CDR3, the full variable domain is GAGVSQSPRYKVTKRGQDVALRCDPISGHVSLYWYRQALGQGPEFLTYFNYEAQQDKSGLPNDRFSAERPEGSISTLTIQRTEQRDSAMYRCASSFTGGDETQYFGPGTRLLVL.

V and J are TRBV5-1 and TRBJ2-7, with 7 nucleotides matching TRBD2. V trimming: 6 bases; J trimming: 6 bases; junction bases outside the gene matches: 3. Germline V lookup: CDR1 SGHRS, CDR2 YFSETQ. The CDR3 contains 11 residues. The CDR3 sequence: CASKTSTEQYF. The CDR3 bases are TGCGCCAGCAAGACTAGCACCGAGCAGTACTTC.

The chain employs TRBV28 and TRBJ2-3, with 13 bases identical to TRBD2. Germline V gene lookup returns CDR1 MDHEN and CDR2 SYDVKM. The CDR3 loop spans 16 amino acids. V shed 5 bases, J shed 4 bases, and the junction held 6 bases outside the gene matches. The CDR3 coding sequence is TGTGCCAGCAGTCTCCATGGACTAGCGGGGGCAGATACGCAGTATTTT. It translates to CASSLHGLAGADTQYF.

Comments on this clone: The same CDR3 arises from other DNA sequences in this sample as well. This chain uses TRBV5-4 with TRBJ2-1; 8 nucleotides line up with TRBD2. Trimming cost V 0 bases and J 4 bases; bases outside gene matches: 3. Germline V lookup: CDR1 SGHNT, CDR2 YYREEE (reference sequence). The CDR3 length is 15 residues. In DNA form, the CDR3 reads TGTGCCAGCAGCTTGGGCACTAGCGGTTACAATGAGCAGTTCTTC. Translation gives CASSLGTSGYNEQFF.

This chain uses TRBV7-9 with TRBJ2-4; 11 bases are a match to TRBD2. J lost 6 bases, V lost 3 bases, and 10 bases had no gene match. CDR3 length equals 17 residues. Per the germline V gene, CDR1 is SEHNR and CDR2 is FQNEAQ (reference sequence). CDR3 amino acids: CASSLGDSGRGRNIQYF. CDR3 coding DNA: TGTGCCAGCAGCTTGGGGGATAGCGGGAGGGGCCGAAACATTCAGTACTTC.

This clone occurred once. The CDR3 nucleotides are TGTGCCATCAGTGAGGGGGGACAGGGAAGGTATAACACTGAAGCTTTCTTT. It yields the protein CAISEGGQGRYNTEAFF. V is TRBV10-3 and J is TRBJ1-1; TRBD1 matches at 9 bases. The J segment lost 2 bases and the V segment lost 2 bases, leaving 9 bases of the junction unmatched. Germline CDR1 is ENHRY and CDR2 is SYGVKD. The CDR3 sequence is 17 residues long.

This chain joins TRBV10-2 and TRBJ1-1; D might be TRBD1 (5 bases). Trimming shortened V by 6 bases and J by 1 base, and 15 bases separated the two germline ends. The length of the CDR3 is 15 residues. Germline V CDR1 and CDR2: WSHSY, SAAADI. CDR3 residues: CASREPGTWNTEAFF. DNA of the CDR3: TGCGCCAGCAGGGAGCCAGGGACTTGGAACACTGAAGCTTTCTTT.